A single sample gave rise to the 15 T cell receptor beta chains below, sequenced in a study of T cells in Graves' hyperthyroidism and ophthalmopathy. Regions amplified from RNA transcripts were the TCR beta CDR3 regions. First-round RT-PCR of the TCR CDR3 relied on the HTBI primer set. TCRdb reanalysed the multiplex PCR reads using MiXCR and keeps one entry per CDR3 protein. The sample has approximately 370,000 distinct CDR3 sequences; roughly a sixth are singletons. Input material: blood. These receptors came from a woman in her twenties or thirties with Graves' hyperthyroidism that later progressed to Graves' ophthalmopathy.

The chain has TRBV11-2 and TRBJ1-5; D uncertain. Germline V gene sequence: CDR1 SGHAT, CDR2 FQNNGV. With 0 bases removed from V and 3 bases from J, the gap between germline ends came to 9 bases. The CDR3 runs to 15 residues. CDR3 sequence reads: CASSLDAGFNQPQHF. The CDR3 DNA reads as TGTGCCAGCAGCTTAGACGCGGGGTTCAATCAGCCCCAGCATTTT.

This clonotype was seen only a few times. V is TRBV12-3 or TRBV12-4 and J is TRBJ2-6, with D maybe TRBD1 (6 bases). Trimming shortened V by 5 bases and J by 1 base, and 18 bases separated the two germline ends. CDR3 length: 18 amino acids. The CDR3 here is CASSPVFRGLSGANVLTF. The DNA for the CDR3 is TGTGCCAGCAGTCCTGTGTTCAGGGGATTATCTGGGGCCAACGTCCTGACTTTC.

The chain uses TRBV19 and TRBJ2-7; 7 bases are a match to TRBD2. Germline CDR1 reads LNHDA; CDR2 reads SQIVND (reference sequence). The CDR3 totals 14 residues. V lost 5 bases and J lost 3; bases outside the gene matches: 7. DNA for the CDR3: TGTGCCAGTAGTTCTGGACTAGTCGGCTACGAGCAGTACTTC. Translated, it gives CASSSGLVGYEQYF. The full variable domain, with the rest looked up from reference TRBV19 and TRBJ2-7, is DGGITQSPKYLFRKEGQNVTLSCEQNLNHDAMYWYRQDPGQGLRLIYYSQIVNDFQKGDIAEGYSVSREKKESFPLTVTSAQKNPTAFYLCASSSGLVGYEQYFGPGTRLTVT.

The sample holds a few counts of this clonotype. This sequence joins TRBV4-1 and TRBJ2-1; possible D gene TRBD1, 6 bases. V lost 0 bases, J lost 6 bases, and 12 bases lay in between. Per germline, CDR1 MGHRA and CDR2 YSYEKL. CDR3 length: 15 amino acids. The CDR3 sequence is CASSQDFGTFNEQFF. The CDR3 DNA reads TGCGCCAGCAGCCAAGATTTTGGGACATTCAATGAGCAGTTCTTC.

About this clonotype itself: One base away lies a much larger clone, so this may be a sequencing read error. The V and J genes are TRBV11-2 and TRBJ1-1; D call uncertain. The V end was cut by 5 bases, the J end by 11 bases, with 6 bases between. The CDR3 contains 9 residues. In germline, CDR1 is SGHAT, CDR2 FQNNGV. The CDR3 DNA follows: TGTGCCAGCAGCGCACCCGCTTTCTTT. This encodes CASSAPAFF.

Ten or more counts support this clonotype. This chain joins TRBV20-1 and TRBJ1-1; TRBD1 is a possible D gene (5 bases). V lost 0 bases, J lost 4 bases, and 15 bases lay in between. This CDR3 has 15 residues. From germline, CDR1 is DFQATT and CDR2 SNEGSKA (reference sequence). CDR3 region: CSARDRRVPSTEAFF. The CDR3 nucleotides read TGCAGTGCTAGAGATCGCAGGGTCCCCTCCACTGAAGCTTTCTTT.

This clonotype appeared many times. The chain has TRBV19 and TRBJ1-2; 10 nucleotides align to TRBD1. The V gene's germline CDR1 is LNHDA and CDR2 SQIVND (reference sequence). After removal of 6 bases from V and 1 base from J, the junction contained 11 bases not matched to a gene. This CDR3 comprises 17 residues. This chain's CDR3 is CASRRQGANPNNYGYTF. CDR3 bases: TGTGCCAGTAGAAGACAGGGGGCTAATCCAAATAACTATGGCTACACCTTC.

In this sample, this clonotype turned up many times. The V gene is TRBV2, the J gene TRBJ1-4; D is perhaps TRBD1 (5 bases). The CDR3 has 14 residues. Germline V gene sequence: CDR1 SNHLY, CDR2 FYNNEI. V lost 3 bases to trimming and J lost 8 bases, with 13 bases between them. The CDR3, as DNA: TGTGCCAGCAGTGATTCGCAGGGTTCGGAAAAACTGTTTTTT. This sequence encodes CASSDSQGSEKLFF.

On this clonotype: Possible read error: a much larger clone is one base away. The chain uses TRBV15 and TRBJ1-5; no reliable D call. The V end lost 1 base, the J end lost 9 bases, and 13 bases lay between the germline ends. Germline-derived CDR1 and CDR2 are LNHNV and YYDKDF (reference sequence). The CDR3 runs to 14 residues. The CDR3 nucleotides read TGTGCCACCAGCAGAGTGGGAGTTGGTCGGCCCCAGCATTTT. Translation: CATSRVGVGRPQHF.

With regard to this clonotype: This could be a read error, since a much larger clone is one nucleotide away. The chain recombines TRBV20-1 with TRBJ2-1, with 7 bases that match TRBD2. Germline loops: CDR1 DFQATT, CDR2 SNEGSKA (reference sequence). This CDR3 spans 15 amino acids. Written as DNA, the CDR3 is TGCAGTGCCGACTCAACCGGGACTAAATACAATGAGCGGTTCTTC. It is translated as CSADSTGTKYNERFF.

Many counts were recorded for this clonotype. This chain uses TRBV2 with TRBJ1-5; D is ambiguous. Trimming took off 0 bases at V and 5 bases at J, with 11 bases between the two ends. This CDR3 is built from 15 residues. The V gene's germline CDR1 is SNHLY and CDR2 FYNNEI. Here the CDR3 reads CASSEAELRYQPQHF. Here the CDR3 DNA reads TGTGCCAGCAGTGAAGCGGAGTTAAGATATCAGCCCCAGCATTTT.

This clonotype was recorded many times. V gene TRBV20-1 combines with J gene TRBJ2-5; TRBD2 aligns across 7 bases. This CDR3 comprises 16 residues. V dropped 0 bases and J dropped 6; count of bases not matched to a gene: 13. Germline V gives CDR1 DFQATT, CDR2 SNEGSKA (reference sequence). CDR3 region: CSARDYPIGGGKTQYF. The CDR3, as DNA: TGCAGTGCTAGAGACTACCCTATTGGGGGGGGGAAGACCCAGTACTTC.

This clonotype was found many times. The CDR3 DNA follows: TGTGCCAGCAGTGATCTACAGGAATCTGGGGCCAACGTCCTGACTTTC. Translating it yields CASSDLQESGANVLTF. The chain employs TRBV25-1 and TRBJ2-6; possible D gene TRBD1, 5 bases. In germline, CDR1 is MGHDK, CDR2 SYGVNS. V lost 3 bases and J 1 base, leaving 10 bases between the germline ends. This CDR3 contains 16 residues.

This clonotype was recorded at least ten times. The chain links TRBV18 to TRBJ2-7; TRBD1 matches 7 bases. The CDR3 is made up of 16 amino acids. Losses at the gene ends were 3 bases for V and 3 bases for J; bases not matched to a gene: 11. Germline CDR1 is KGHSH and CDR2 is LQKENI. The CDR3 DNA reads TGTGCCAGCTCACCGACTAAGACAGGGTTGTACTACGAGCAGTACTTC. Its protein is CASSPTKTGLYYEQYF. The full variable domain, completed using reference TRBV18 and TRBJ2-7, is NAGVMQNPRHLVRRRGQEARLRCSPMKGHSHVYWYRQLPEEGLKFMVYLQKENIIDESGMPKERFSAEFPKEGPSILRIQQVVRGDSAAYFCASSPTKTGLYYEQYFGPGTRLTVT.

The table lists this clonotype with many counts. Here the CDR3 reads CASSLFGNTEAFF. CDR3 in DNA: TGTGCCAGCAGCTTATTTGGGAACACTGAAGCTTTCTTT. The chain is built from TRBV7-8 and TRBJ1-1; D is ambiguous. Germline assignment: CDR1 SGHVS and CDR2 FQNEAQ. This CDR3 spans 13 amino acids. Trimming left V 2 bases short and J 1 base short, with 5 bases between.